What follows are 27 T cell receptor beta chains derived from one specimen sequenced in a study of tumor and adjacent non-tumor tissue in lung cancer. No cell sorting was done before RNA was extracted from the tissue. More than 3 cm separated this lung sample from the edge of the tumor. A modified ARM-PCR protocol with three rounds of nested PCR amplified TCRbeta. In TCRdb, the multiplex PCR reads were re-called with MiXCR into one record per CDR3 protein. The data contain about 50,000 distinct CDR3 sequences, about 80% of them singletons. Source material: distant non-tumor lung tissue. All receptors come from a woman aged 55-70 years with non-small cell lung cancer.

This clonotype was seen ten or more times. This chain joins TRBV29-1 and TRBJ1-2, with TRBD1 matching 8 bases. In germline, CDR1 is SQVTM, CDR2 ANQGSEA. The CDR3 loop spans 14 amino acids. J was trimmed by 8 bases and V by 6 bases; bases with no gene match: 14. The CDR3 loop reads CSVADRGTLYGYTF. DNA of the CDR3: TGCAGCGTGGCAGACAGGGGTACATTATACGGCTACACCTTC.

This clonotype was seen many times. The rearrangement links TRBV10-3 to TRBJ1-1; TRBD1 agrees at 8 bases. CDR3 size: 14 residues. Per germline, CDR1 ENHRY and CDR2 SYGVKD. The V segment lost 3 bases and the J segment 9 bases; nucleotides outside the gene matches: 9. The CDR3 spells CAISDGTGGEQAFF. CDR3 DNA: TGTGCCATCAGTGATGGGACAGGAGGTGAGCAAGCTTTCTTT.

A note on this clonotype: The final CDR3 position lacks the conserved phenylalanine or tryptophan, pointing to a likely read error. The gene calls are TRBV6-2 or TRBV6-3 and TRBJ2-3; D uncertain. V lost 6 bases, J lost 0 bases, and 13 bases lay in between. Germline V gene sequence: CDR1 MNHEY, CDR2 SVGEGT. The CDR3 sequence is 15 residues long. The CDR3 loop is CASRFSFHSTDTQYL. The CDR3 region has the DNA TGTGCCAGCAGGTTCAGCTTCCATAGCACAGATACGCAGTATTTG.

This clonotype was seen only a few times. A read error may be the cause here, since a much bigger clone is one base away. The V gene is TRBV11-2, the J gene TRBJ2-4; no definite D call. V was pared by 5 bases and J by 0 bases, with 11 bases between. CDR1 and CDR2 (germline): SGHAT, FQNNGV. The CDR3 consists of 15 residues. The CDR3 protein is CASSPSREAKNIQYF. Written as DNA, the CDR3 is TGTGCCAGCAGCCCGTCTAGGGAAGCCAAAAACATTCAGTACTTC.

A note on this clonotype: One end of the junction fails to match germline, which may point to a read error. The chain is built from TRBV29-1 and TRBJ2-4, with 12 bases fitting TRBD1. Per germline, CDR1 SQVTM and CDR2 ANQGSEA. The CDR3 consists of 14 residues. CDR3 in amino acids: CSAGDRGLGDMQYF. DNA of the CDR3: TGCAGCGCCGGGGACAGGGGGCTTGGAGACATGCAGTACTTC.

This clonotype appeared a few times. V and J are TRBV7-2 and TRBJ2-7; 12 positions match TRBD2. V lost 7 bases, J lost 1 base, and 5 bases stayed unmatched. CDR1 and CDR2 from the germline V gene are SGHTA and FQGNSA. This CDR3 has 15 residues. CDR3 DNA sequence: TGTGCCAGCATCACAGGACTAGCGGGGTCCTACGAGCAGTACTTC. It codes for CASITGLAGSYEQYF.

With regard to this clonotype: Germline is not matched at one junction end, which may reflect a read error. The chain employs TRBV11-2 and TRBJ2-1, with D uncertain. Germline V gene data show CDR1 as SGHAT and CDR2 as FQNNGV. The CDR3 has 14 residues. The CDR3 DNA reads TGTGCCAGCAACCCGGAACAGAAATACAATGAACAGTTCTTC. Translation gives CASNPEQKYNEQFF.

A word on this clonotype: Since a much larger clone is just one base distant, this may be a read error. The J gene is TRBJ2-1, the V gene TRBV5-1, with unresolved D. This CDR3 is 14 amino acids long. The germline V gene encodes CDR1 SGHRS and CDR2 YFSETQ. The CDR3, as DNA: TGCGCCAGCAAGGAGACTGGCCACTACAATAAGCAGTTCTTC. Translation gives CASKETGHYNKQFF. Full variable domain (missing parts from reference TRBV5-1 and TRBJ2-1): KAGVTQTPRYLIKTRGQQVTLSCSPISGHRSVSWYQQTPGQGLQFLFEYFSETQRNKGNFPGRFSGRQFSNSRSEMNVSTLELGDSALYLCASKETGHYNKQFFGPGTRLTVL.

The rearrangement links TRBV11-2 to TRBJ2-1, with 11 positions matching TRBD2. Trimming at V came to 4 bases and at J to 10 bases, leaving 18 bases not matched to a gene. Germline V CDR1 and CDR2: SGHAT, FQNNGV. The CDR3 runs to 18 residues. CDR3: CASSSRIVTSGGLREQFF. Here the CDR3 DNA reads TGTGCCAGCAGCTCGCGCATCGTAACTAGCGGGGGACTAAGGGAGCAGTTCTTC.

This clonotype was detected many times. J is TRBJ1-2 and V is TRBV5-6; D remains ambiguous. The CDR3 extends over 11 amino acids. CDR1 SGHDT and CDR2 YYEEEE come from the germline V gene. Trimming stripped 4 bases from V and 10 bases from J, with 11 bases between. The CDR3 is CASSGSSAYTF. The CDR3 DNA sequence: TGTGCCAGCAGCGGCTCAAGCGCCTACACCTTC.

Note on this clonotype: At one end the junction does not follow the germline gene, possibly because of a read error. The rearrangement links TRBV6-2 or TRBV6-3 to TRBJ2-1; D may be TRBD2 (5 bases). The CDR3 contains 16 residues. CDR1 and CDR2 from the germline V gene are MNHEY and SVGEGT. CDR3 region: CGSSYSLASRNNEQFF. The CDR3 region has the DNA TGTGGCAGCAGTTACTCCCTGGCTAGCCGGAACAATGAGCAGTTCTTC.

Points on this clonotype: At one end, the junction sequence differs from germline, possibly due to a read error. The rearrangement joins TRBV29-1 to TRBJ2-1; no firm D call. CDR1 SQVTM and CDR2 ANQGSEA come from the germline V gene. The CDR3 contains 10 residues. In DNA form, the CDR3 reads TGCGGCGCCAGAATTGATGAGCAGTCCTTC. This codes for CGARIDEQSF.

In regard to this clonotype: This sequence may be a read error, since a much larger clone differs from it by one base. The J gene is TRBJ2-7, the V gene TRBV6-5; D is uncertain. The ends were cut back, 4 bases at V and 3 bases at J, with 10 bases in the middle. CDR1 MNHEY and CDR2 SVGAGI come from the germline V gene. This CDR3 is built from 13 residues. The CDR3 DNA reads as TGTGCCAGCAGTTTGGACGGAATCTACGAGCAGTACTTC. Amino acids: CASSLDGIYEQYF.

The chain combines TRBV18 with TRBJ2-7; D uncertain. There are 13 residues in the CDR3. V was trimmed by 3 bases and J by 5 bases, leaving 11 bases between them. The germline V gene has CDR1 KGHSH and CDR2 LQKENI. In DNA, the CDR3 is TGTGCCAGCTCACCGCTGGAGATGGACGAGCAGTACTTC. It is translated as CASSPLEMDEQYF.

A remark on this clonotype: At one end the junction does not follow the germline gene, possibly because of a read error. The CDR3 coding sequence is TGTGCCAGTAGCTTAGATTTGACAAGCAATCAGTCCAAGCATTTT. Encoded protein: CASSLDLTSNQSKHF. The rearrangement uses TRBV11-2 and TRBJ1-5, with D uncertain. Germline V gives CDR1 SGHAT, CDR2 FQNNGV. The CDR3 is made up of 15 amino acids.

This clonotype occurred a few times. This may come from a read error, since a much larger clone is one base off. The chain is built from TRBV7-8 and TRBJ1-2; 7 bases are a match to TRBD1. Germline lookup yields CDR1 SGHVS and CDR2 FQNEAQ. The CDR3 totals 15 residues. CDR3 in amino acids: CASNLAIGGADGYTF. The CDR3 bases are TGTGCCAGCAACTTAGCTATAGGGGGCGCAGATGGCTACACCTTC.

About this clonotype: At one boundary the junction diverges from the germline segment, which might be a read error. The chain is built from TRBV4-3 and TRBJ2-3; TRBD2 matches 8 bases. Germline CDR1 reads LGHNA; CDR2 reads YSLEER. CDR3 length equals 17 residues. CDR3 region: CASSQEDREGLTDTQYF. CDR3 nucleotides: TGCGCCAGCAGCCAAGAGGATCGGGAGGGGCTCACAGATACGCAGTATTTC.

As concerns this clonotype: The junction departs from germline at one end; a sequencing error may be responsible. V is TRBV29-1 and J is TRBJ2-7; TRBD1 is a possible D gene (5 bases). The length of the CDR3 is 15 residues. Germline V gives CDR1 SQVTM, CDR2 ANQGSEA. Here the CDR3 reads CSAQGHPSEYYEQYF. The CDR3 coding sequence is TGCAGCGCCCAGGGCCATCCCAGTGAATATTACGAGCAGTATTTC.

The CDR3 nucleotides are TGTGCCAGAAGTATCTCGGGGGCACGGGAACATGGCTACACCTTC. Translating gives CARSISGAREHGYTF. The chain is built from TRBV6-2 or TRBV6-3 and TRBJ1-2; D might be TRBD1 (6 bases). The ends were cut back, 9 bases at V and 6 bases at J, with 23 bases in the middle. Germline V CDR1 and CDR2: MNHEY, SVGEGT. CDR3 length: 15 amino acids.

The gene calls are TRBV5-8 and TRBJ2-3; D might be TRBD2 (6 bases). Germline values: CDR1 SGHTS, CDR2 YDEGEE. The CDR3 is 15 residues long. Trimming removed 1 base at V and 6 bases at J, with 15 bases between. DNA of the CDR3: TGTGCCAGCAGCTTGAAGTGGGGAGGAACGGATACGCAGTATTTT. This encodes CASSLKWGGTDTQYF.

This clonotype was counted many times. This CDR3 is CASSLPRQKWDETQYF. In DNA form, the CDR3 reads TGCGCCAGCAGCTTGCCCCGTCAAAAGTGGGACGAGACCCAGTACTTC. This chain links TRBV5-1 with TRBJ2-5; D may be TRBD1 or TRBD2 (5 bases each). Germline loops: CDR1 SGHRS, CDR2 YFSETQ. The CDR3 runs to 16 residues. V was trimmed by 1 base and J by 5 bases, leaving 18 bases between them.

A word on this clonotype: Relative to the germline gene, one junction end is altered; a read error may explain this. V and J are TRBV4-3 and TRBJ2-6, with D perhaps matching TRBD1 (6 bases). This CDR3 comprises 20 residues. Germline CDR1 is LGHNA and CDR2 is YSLEER. The CDR3 DNA is TGCGCCAGCAACCAAGATGGGGGCATGGGGATAATATCTGGGGCCAACGTCCTGACTTTC. This sequence encodes CASNQDGGMGIISGANVLTF.

A note on this clonotype: This clone may be a read error of a much larger clone one base away. A read error is likely, as this CDR3 ends without the conserved phenylalanine or tryptophan. The chain employs TRBV12-3 or TRBV12-4 and TRBJ1-1; D is ambiguous. This CDR3 spans 13 amino acids. Trimming stripped 2 bases from V and 3 bases from J, with 7 bases between. Here the CDR3 DNA reads TGTGCCAGCAGTTTATGGGTGGACACTGAAGCTTTCCTT. Protein: CASSLWVDTEAFL.

This clonotype was counted a few times. A much more abundant neighbour one base away suggests this may be a read error. The chain recombines TRBV11-2 with TRBJ2-1; D is unresolved. From germline, CDR1 is SGHAT and CDR2 FQNNGV. The CDR3 is 17 amino acids. CDR3 protein: CASSFIGFPNSYNEQLF. CDR3 nucleotides: TGTGCCAGCAGCTTCATAGGGTTCCCGAACTCCTACAATGAGCAGTTATTC.

On this clonotype itself: The junction departs from the called germline gene at one end, perhaps through a read error. This chain uses TRBV5-1 with TRBJ2-2, with 10 bases aligning to TRBD1. The CDR3 length is 15 residues. The V gene's germline CDR1 is SGHRS and CDR2 YFSETQ. CDR3 loop: CASWPGQGNNGELFF. DNA of the CDR3: TGCGCCAGCTGGCCGGGACAGGGGAACAACGGGGAGCTGTTTTTC. The entire variable domain, with the rest obtained from reference TRBV5-1 and TRBJ2-2, is as follows: KAGVTQTPRYLIKTRGQQVTLSCSPISGHRSVSWYQQTPGQGLQFLFEYFSETQRNKGNFPGRFSGRQFSNSRSEMNVSTLELGDSALYLCASWPGQGNNGELFFGEGSRLTVL.

Notes on this clonotype: A much more abundant neighbour one base away suggests this may be a read error. The conserved phenylalanine or tryptophan is not found at the CDR3 terminus, so this likely reflects a read error. The genes are TRBV5-1 and TRBJ2-2, with 7 positions matching TRBD2. The CDR3 length is 16 residues. The germline V gene has CDR1 SGHRS and CDR2 YFSETQ. The V gene end was trimmed by 4 bases and the J gene end by 5 bases; junction bases not matched to a gene: 11. The CDR3 region has the DNA TGCGCCAGCAGCCCCAAGACTAGCCTAAGAACCGGGGAGCTGTTTTTA. Translation: CASSPKTSLRTGELFL.

As to this clonotype: This may be a read error, as it is one base from a much larger clone. The chain links TRBV11-2 to TRBJ2-7; D gene ambiguous. CDR1 is SGHAT, CDR2 FQNNGV, per germline. This CDR3 contains 12 residues. The CDR3 sequence is CANSYGQHEQYF. In DNA, the CDR3 is TGTGCCAACAGCTATGGGCAGCACGAGCAGTACTTC.